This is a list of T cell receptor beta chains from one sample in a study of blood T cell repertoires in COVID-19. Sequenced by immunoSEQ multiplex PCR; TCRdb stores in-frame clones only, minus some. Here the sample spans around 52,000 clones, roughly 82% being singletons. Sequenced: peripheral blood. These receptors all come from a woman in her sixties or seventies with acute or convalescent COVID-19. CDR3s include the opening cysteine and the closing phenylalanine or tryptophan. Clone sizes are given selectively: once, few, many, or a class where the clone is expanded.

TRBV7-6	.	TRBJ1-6	CASSLEAGGDSSPLHF
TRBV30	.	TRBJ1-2	CAWIQDYGYTF
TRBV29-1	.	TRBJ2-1	CSVRPSSYNEQFF
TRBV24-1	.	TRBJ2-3	CATSDGGTDTQYF
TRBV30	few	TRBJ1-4	CAWSVQQTNEKLFF
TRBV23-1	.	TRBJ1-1	CASSQWGDLRPKAEAFF
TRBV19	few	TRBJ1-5	CASTPGGQPQHF
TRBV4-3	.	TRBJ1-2	CASSQDLSSAVNYGYTF
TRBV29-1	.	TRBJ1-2	CSVPGQGRGGYTF
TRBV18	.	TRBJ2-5	CASSPPLGQQETQYF
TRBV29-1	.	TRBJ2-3	CSVESGLNTDTQYF
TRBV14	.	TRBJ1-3	CASSQDGRDSGNTIYF
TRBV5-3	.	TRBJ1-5	CARSLASTGVSNQPQHF
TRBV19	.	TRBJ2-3	CASSLLAGATSTDTQYF
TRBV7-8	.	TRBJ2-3	CASSLRLAGDADTQYF
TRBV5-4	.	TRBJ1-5	CASSPGTGLNQPQHF
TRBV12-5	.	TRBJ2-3	CASGLALLAGAADTQYF
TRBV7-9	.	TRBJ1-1	CASGPRGEGTETFF
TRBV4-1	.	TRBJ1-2	CASSQILDRNIYGYTF
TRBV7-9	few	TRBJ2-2	CASTDAVTNTGELFF
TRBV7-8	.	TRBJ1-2	CASSLTGQLNYGYTF
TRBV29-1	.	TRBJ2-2	CSVVQGGTGELFF
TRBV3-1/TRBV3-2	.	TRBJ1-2	CASSQDRGGRGIGYTF
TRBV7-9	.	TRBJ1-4	CASSPRTGGEKLFF
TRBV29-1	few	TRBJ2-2	CSVDTGNTGELFF
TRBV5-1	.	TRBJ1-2	CASSSPTGNYGYTF
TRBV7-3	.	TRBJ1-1	CASSPNRGSFF
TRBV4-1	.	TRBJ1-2	CASSQEGAESGYTF
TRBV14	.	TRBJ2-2	CASSLLTFQVPGELFF
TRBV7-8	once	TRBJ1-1	CASSAGQGTTEAFF
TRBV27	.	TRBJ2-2	CASSFRQSTNTGELFF
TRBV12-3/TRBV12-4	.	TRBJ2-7	CASSLNGNEQYF
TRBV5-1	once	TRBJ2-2	CASSSSVGTNTGELFF
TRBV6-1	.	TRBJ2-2	CASSEVGLAGGANTGELFF
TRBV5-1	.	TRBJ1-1	CASSLAPTRGNTEAFF
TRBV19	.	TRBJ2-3	CASSNSGLAGAADTQYF
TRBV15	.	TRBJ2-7	CATSRVLSVLSYEQYF
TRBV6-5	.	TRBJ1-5	CAPSRGSNQPQHF
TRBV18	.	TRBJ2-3	CASSPEGDTQYF
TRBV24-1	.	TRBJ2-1	CATSGGDWPGSEQFF
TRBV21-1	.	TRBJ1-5	CASSKDPRGYQPQHF
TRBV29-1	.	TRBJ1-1	CSVEGDSGAFF
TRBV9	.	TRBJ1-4	CASSQEGALGEKLFF
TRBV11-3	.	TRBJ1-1	CASSLDSTGYTEAFF
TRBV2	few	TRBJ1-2	CASSDLGTSDGYTF
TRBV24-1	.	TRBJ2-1	CATSGMTSGGAQSYNEQFF
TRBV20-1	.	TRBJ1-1	CSARGMEGAFF